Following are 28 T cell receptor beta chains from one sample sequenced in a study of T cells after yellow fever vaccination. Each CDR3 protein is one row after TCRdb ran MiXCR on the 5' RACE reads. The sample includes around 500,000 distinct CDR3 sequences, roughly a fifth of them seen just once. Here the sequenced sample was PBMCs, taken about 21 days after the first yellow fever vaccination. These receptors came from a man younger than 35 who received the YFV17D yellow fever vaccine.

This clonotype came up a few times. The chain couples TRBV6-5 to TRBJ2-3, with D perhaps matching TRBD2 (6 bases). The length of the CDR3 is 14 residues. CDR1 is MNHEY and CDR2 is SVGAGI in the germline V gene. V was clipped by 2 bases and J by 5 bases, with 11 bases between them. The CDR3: CASSYNYGGDTQYF. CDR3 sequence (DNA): TGTGCCAGCAGTTACAATTACGGGGGAGATACGCAGTATTTT.

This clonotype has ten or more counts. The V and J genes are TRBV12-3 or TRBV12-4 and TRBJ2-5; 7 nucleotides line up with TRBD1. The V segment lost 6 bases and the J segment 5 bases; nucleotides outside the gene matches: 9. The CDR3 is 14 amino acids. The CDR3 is CASRSGTARETQYF. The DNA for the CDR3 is TGTGCCAGCAGATCGGGGACAGCTAGGGAGACCCAGTACTTC.

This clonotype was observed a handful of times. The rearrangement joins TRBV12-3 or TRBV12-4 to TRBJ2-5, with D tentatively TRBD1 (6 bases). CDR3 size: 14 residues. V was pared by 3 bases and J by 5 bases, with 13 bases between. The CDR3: CASSFRERGETQYF. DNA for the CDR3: TGTGCCAGCAGTTTTAGGGAAAGGGGGGAGACCCAGTACTTC.

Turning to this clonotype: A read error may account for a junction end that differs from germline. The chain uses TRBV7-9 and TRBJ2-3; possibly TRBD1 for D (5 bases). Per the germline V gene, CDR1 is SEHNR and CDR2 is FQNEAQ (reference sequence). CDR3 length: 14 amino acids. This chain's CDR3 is CASSFGQGTETQYF. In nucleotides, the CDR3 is TGTGCCAGCAGCTTTGGTCAGGGCACAGAGACGCAGTATTTT.

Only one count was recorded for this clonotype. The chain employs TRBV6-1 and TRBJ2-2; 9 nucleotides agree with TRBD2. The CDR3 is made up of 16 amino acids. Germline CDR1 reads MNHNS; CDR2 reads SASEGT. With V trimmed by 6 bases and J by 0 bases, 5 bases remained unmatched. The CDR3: CASRPGLAPNTGELFF. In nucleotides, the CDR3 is TGTGCCAGCAGACCCGGACTAGCGCCGAACACCGGGGAGCTGTTTTTT.

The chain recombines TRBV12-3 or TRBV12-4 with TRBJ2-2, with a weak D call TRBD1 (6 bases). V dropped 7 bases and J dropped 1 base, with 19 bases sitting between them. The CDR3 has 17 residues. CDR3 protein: CASTLLTGTRNTGELFF. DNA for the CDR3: TGTGCCAGCACCCTTTTGACGGGGACAAGGAACACCGGGGAGCTGTTTTTT.

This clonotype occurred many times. CDR3 DNA: TGCGCCAGCAGCCCGGTAACAGGGGCGACGTACAATGAGCAGTTCTTC. This translates into CASSPVTGATYNEQFF. J is TRBJ2-1 and V is TRBV5-1, with 7 bases aligning to TRBD1. V was clipped by 4 bases and J by 4 bases; unmatched bases: 11. The CDR3 consists of 16 residues. Germline V lookup: CDR1 SGHRS, CDR2 YFSETQ.

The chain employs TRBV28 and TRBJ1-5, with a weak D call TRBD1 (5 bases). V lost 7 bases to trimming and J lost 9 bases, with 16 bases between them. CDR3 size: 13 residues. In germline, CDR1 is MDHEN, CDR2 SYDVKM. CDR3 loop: CASIGAGIRPQHF. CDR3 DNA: TGTGCCAGCATTGGGGCCGGAATTCGGCCCCAGCATTTT.

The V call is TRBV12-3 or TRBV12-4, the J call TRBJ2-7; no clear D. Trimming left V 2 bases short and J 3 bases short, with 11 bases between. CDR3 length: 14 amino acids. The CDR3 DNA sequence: TGTGCCAGCAGTTTACTTGGAACAGTCTACGAGCAGTACTTC. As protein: CASSLLGTVYEQYF.

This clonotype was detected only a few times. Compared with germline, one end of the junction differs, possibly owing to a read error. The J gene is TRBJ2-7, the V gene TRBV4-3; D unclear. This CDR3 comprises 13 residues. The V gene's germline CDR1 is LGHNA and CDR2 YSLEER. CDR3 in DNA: TGCGCCAGCAGCCAAGATCGCTCCCACGAGCAGTACTTC. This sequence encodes CASSQDRSHEQYF.

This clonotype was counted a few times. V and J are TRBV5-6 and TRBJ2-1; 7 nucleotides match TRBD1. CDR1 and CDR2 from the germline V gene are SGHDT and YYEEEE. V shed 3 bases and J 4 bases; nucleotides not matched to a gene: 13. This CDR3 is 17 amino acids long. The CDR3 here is CASSSDSPKGAYNEQFF. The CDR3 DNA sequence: TGTGCCAGCAGCTCGGACAGTCCGAAGGGGGCTTACAATGAGCAGTTCTTC.

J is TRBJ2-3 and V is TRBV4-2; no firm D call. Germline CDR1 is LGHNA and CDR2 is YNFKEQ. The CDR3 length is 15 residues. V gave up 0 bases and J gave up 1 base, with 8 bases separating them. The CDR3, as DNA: TGTGCCAGCAGCCAAGATGCAGGAGGCACAGATACGCAGTATTTT. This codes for CASSQDAGGTDTQYF.

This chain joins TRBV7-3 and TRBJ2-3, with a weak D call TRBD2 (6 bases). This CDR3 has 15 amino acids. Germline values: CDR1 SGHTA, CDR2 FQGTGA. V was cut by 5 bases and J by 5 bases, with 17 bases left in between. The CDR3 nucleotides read TGTGCCAGCAGCCCGGGTGCGGGGACCGAAGATACGCAGTATTTT. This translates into CASSPGAGTEDTQYF.

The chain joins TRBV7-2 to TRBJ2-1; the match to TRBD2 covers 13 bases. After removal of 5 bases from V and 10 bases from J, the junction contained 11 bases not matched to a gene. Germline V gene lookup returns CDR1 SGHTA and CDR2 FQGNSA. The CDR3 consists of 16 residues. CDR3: CASSPGLAGVRLEQFF. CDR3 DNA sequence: TGTGCCAGCAGCCCTGGACTAGCGGGAGTCCGGTTGGAGCAGTTCTTC.

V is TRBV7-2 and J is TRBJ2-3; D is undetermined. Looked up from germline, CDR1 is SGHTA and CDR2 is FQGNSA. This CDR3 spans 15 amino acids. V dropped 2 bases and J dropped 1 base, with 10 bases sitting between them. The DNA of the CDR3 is TGTGCCAGCAGCTTATTCTATCCGCGCACAGATACGCAGTATTTT. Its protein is CASSLFYPRTDTQYF.

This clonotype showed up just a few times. This CDR3 is CASSLGPHRGKGTGELFF. The DNA for the CDR3 is TGTGCCAGCAGCTTGGGCCCGCACAGGGGCAAAGGGACCGGGGAGCTGTTTTTT. The chain links TRBV5-5 to TRBJ2-2; TRBD1 aligns across 7 bases. CDR1 and CDR2 (germline): SGHKS, YYEKEE (reference sequence). V dropped 0 bases and J dropped 5; count of bases not matched to a gene: 13. The CDR3 contains 18 residues.

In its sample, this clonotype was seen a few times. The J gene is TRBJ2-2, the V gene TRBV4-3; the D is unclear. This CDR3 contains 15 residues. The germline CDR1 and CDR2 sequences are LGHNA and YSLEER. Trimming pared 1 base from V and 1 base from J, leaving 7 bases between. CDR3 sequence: CASSQGSRNTGELFF. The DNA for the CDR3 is TGCGCCAGCAGCCAAGGTTCCAGGAACACCGGGGAGCTGTTTTTT.

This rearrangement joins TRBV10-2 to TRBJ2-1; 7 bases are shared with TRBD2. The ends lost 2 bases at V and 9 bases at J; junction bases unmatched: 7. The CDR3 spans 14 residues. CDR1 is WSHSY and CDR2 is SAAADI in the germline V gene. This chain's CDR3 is CASSERGGGSEQFF. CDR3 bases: TGCGCCAGCAGTGAGCGTGGGGGGGGTAGTGAGCAGTTCTTC.

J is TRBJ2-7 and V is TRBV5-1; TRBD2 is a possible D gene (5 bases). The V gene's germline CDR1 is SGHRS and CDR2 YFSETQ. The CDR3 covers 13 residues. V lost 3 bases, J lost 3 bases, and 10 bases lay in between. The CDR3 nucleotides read TGCGCCAGCAGCTGTGGACTTCACTACGAGCAGTACTTC. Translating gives CASSCGLHYEQYF.

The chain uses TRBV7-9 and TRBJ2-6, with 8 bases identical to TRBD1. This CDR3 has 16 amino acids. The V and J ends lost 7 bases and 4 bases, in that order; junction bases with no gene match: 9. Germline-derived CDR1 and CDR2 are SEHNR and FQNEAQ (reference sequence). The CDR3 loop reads CASTLTDRAGANVLTF. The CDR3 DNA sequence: TGTGCCAGCACTTTGACGGACAGGGCCGGGGCCAACGTCCTGACTTTC. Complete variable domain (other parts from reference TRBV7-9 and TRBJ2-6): DTGVSQNPRHKITKRGQNVTFRCDPISEHNRLYWYRQTLGQGPEFLTYFQNEAQLEKSRLLSDRFSAERPKGSFSTLEIQRTEQGDSAMYLCASTLTDRAGANVLTFGAGSRLTVL.

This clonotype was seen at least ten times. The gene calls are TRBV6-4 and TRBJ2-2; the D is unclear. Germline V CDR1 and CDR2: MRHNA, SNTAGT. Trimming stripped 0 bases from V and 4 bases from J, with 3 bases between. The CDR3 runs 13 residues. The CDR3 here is CASSDSSTGELFF. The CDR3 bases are TGTGCCAGCAGTGACTCTAGCACCGGGGAGCTGTTTTTT.

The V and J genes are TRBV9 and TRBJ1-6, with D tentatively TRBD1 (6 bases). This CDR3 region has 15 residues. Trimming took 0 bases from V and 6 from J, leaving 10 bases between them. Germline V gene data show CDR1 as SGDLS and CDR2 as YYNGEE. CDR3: CASSVAAGANSPLHF. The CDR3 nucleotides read TGTGCCAGCAGCGTAGCGGCAGGGGCTAATTCACCCCTCCACTTT.

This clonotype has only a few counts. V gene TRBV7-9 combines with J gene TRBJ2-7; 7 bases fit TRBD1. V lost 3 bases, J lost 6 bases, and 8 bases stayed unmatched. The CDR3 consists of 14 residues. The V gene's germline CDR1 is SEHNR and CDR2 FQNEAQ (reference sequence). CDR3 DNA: TGTGCCAGCAGCTTGCCCGGGACAGAGATCGAGCAGTACGTC. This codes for CASSLPGTEIEQYV.

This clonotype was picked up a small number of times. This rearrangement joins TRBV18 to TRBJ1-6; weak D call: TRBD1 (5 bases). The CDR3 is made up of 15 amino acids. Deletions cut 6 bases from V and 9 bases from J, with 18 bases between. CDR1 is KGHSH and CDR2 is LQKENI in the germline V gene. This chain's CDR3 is CASSPLGTERSPLHF. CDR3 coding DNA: TGTGCCAGCTCTCCTCTCGGGACGGAGCGTTCACCCCTCCACTTT.

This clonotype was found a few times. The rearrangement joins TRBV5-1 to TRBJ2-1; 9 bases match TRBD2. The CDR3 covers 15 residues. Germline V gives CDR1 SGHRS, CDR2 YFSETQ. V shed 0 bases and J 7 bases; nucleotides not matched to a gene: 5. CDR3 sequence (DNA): TGCGCCAGCAGCTTGGCTAGCGGGGAAATAAATGAGCAGTTCTTC. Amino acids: CASSLASGEINEQFF.

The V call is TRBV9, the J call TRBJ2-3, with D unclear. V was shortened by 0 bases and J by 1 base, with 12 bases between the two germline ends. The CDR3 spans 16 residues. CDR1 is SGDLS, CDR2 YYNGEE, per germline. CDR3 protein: CASSVGWGGGTDTQYF. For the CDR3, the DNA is TGTGCCAGCAGCGTAGGATGGGGTGGCGGCACAGATACGCAGTATTTT.

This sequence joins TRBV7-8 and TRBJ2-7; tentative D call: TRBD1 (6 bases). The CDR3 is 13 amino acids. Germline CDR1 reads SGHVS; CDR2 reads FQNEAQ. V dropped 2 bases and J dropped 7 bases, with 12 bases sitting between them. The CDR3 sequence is CASSLWGQGEQYF. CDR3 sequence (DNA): TGTGCCAGCAGCTTATGGGGGCAGGGTGAGCAGTACTTC.

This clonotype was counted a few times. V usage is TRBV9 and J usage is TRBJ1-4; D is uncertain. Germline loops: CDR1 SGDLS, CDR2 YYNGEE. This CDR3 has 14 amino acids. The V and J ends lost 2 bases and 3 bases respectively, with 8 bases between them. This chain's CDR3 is CASSVKGSNEKLFF. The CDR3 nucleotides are TGTGCCAGCAGCGTTAAGGGATCTAATGAAAAACTGTTTTTT. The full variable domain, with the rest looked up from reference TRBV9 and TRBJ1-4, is DSGVTQTPKHLITATGQRVTLRCSPRSGDLSVYWYQQSLDQGLQFLIQYYNGEERAKGNILERFSAQQFPDLHSELNLSSLELGDSALYFCASSVKGSNEKLFFGSGTQLSVL.